The next 24 T cell receptor beta chains were all read from a single sample in a study of shared clonotypes between healthy human individuals. Data came from immunoSEQ multiplex PCR; TCRdb stores just in-frame clones and leaves some out. The data contain nearly 1,000,000 clones, 70% to 85% of them singletons. The sequencing sample was made of memory CD4+ T cells sorted from blood. The subset is: CD45RA-negative fraction. The receptors were sampled from a man aged 18 to 29 in good health.

V and J are TRBV2 and TRBJ1-5, with 8 bases lining up with TRBD1. This CDR3 is 12 amino acids long. Trimming at V came to 6 bases and at J to 5 bases, leaving 0 bases not matched to a gene. Looked up from germline, CDR1 is SNHLY and CDR2 is FYNNEI. CDR3 region: CASRQGDQPQHF. The CDR3 DNA reads as TGTGCCAGCAGACAGGGGGATCAGCCCCAGCATTTT. Using reference TRBV2 and TRBJ1-5 for the parts outside the CDR3, the full variable domain is EPEVTQTPSHQVTQMGQEVILRCVPISNHLYFYWYRQILGQKVEFLVSFYNNEISEKSEIFDDQFSVERPDGSNFTLKIRSTKLEDSAMYFCASRQGDQPQHFGDGTRLSIL.

CDR3 loop: CASSQGQVSYNEQFF. DNA for the CDR3: TGTGCCAGCAGCCAGGGACAGGTATCCTACAATGAGCAGTTCTTC. V gene TRBV5-4 combines with J gene TRBJ2-1; 8 bases line up with TRBD1. The CDR3 length is 15 residues. Trimming removed 4 bases from V and 1 base from J; junction bases left unmatched: 4. Germline V gene lookup returns CDR1 SGHNT and CDR2 YYREEE (reference sequence).

This clone appeared many times. The chain recombines TRBV7-2 with TRBJ1-4; D remains ambiguous. Trimming removed 5 bases from V and 5 bases from J, with 12 bases in between. The CDR3 consists of 14 residues. Germline CDR1 reads SGHTA; CDR2 reads FQGNSA. This chain's CDR3 is CASSPRTENEKLFF. Here the CDR3 DNA reads TGTGCCAGCAGCCCTAGGACTGAGAATGAAAAACTGTTTTTT.

The rearrangement uses TRBV7-2 and TRBJ2-6, with D perhaps matching TRBD1 or TRBD2 (6 bases each). Between the trimmed V and J ends, which lost 1 base and 2 bases, there was a span of 9 bases. The CDR3 contains 16 residues. Germline CDR1 is SGHTA and CDR2 is FQGNSA. CDR3 DNA: TGTGCCAGCAGCTTAGATGGGGGGCCTGGGGCCAACGTCCTGACTTTC. Its translation is CASSLDGGPGANVLTF.

The chain links TRBV7-9 to TRBJ1-3; D call uncertain. This CDR3 has 12 residues. V lost 6 bases and J 4 bases, leaving 7 bases between the germline ends. Looked up from germline, CDR1 is SEHNR and CDR2 is FQNEAQ (reference sequence). The CDR3 sequence: CASRVNGNTIYF. Here the CDR3 DNA reads TGTGCCAGCAGAGTGAACGGAAACACCATATATTTT. The full variable domain, its missing parts supplied by reference TRBV7-9 and TRBJ1-3, is DTGVSQNPRHKITKRGQNVTFRCDPISEHNRLYWYRQTLGQGPEFLTYFQNEAQLEKSRLLSDRFSAERPKGSFSTLEIQRTEQGDSAMYLCASRVNGNTIYFGEGSWLTVV.

This clone was recorded only once. The V call is TRBV2, the J call TRBJ1-5, with D perhaps matching TRBD1 (5 bases). CDR1 SNHLY and CDR2 FYNNEI come from the germline V gene. V was cut by 10 bases and J by 1 base, with 11 bases left in between. This CDR3 has 13 residues. The CDR3 DNA follows: TGTGCCACCCAGGCAGGGAGCAATCAGCCCCAGCATTTT. It specifies CATQAGSNQPQHF.

The rearrangement joins TRBV6-6 to TRBJ2-3, with TRBD2 matching over 13 bases. V lost 5 bases, J lost 7 bases, and 6 bases stayed unmatched. Per the germline V gene, CDR1 is MNHNY and CDR2 is SVGAGI (reference sequence). The CDR3 has 15 residues. The CDR3 DNA follows: TGTGCCAGCAGTACGACTAGCGGGGGGACAAATACGCAGTATTTT. Amino acids: CASSTTSGGTNTQYF.

This sequence joins TRBV23-1 and TRBJ2-2; possibly TRBD1 for D (6 bases). TRBV23-1 is recorded as an ORF, its role being uncertain. V was trimmed by 0 bases and J by 7 bases, leaving 12 bases between them. This CDR3 has 15 amino acids. The CDR3 DNA reads as TGCGCCAGCAGTCAATCGCAGGGGCGGAGCGGGGAGCTGTTTTTT. It is translated as CASSQSQGRSGELFF.

The chain couples TRBV29-1 to TRBJ2-5; the D gene is possibly TRBD1 (6 bases). Trimming shortened V by 7 bases and J by 4 bases, and 19 bases separated the two germline ends. Germline V gene data show CDR1 as SQVTM and CDR2 as ANQGSEA. The CDR3 is made up of 14 amino acids. In nucleotides, the CDR3 is TGCAGCGCCGGCCCCCCAGGGGAAGGAGAGACCCAGTACTTC. This gives the protein CSAGPPGEGETQYF.

This clone was seen repeatedly, ten times or more. CDR3 in amino acids: CASSFLQGPTGELFF. The CDR3 DNA reads as TGCGCCAGCAGCTTTTTACAGGGCCCCACCGGGGAGCTGTTTTTT. This chain links TRBV5-1 with TRBJ2-2, with D tentatively TRBD1 (6 bases). This CDR3 has 15 residues. Per germline, CDR1 SGHRS and CDR2 YFSETQ. V was clipped by 2 bases and J by 4 bases, with 12 bases between them.

The CDR3 sequence is CASSMGQGDTGELFF. DNA for the CDR3: TGTGCCAGCAGCATGGGACAGGGAGACACCGGGGAGCTGTTTTTT. The J gene is TRBJ2-2, the V gene TRBV5-4; 9 bases fit TRBD1. Trimming cost V 4 bases and J 3 bases; bases outside gene matches: 4. CDR1 and CDR2 from the germline V gene are SGHNT and YYREEE (reference sequence). CDR3 length: 15 residues.

CDR3 residues: CASSPLAGGPVETQYF. The CDR3 DNA reads TGTGCCAGCTCACCTTTAGCGGGAGGGCCGGTTGAGACCCAGTACTTC. The chain is built from TRBV18 and TRBJ2-5; TRBD2 agrees at 11 bases. Trimming at V came to 3 bases and at J to 5 bases, leaving 8 bases not matched to a gene. The CDR3 totals 16 residues. Looked up from germline, CDR1 is KGHSH and CDR2 is LQKENI.

V and J are TRBV7-8 and TRBJ2-1; perhaps TRBD2 as D (6 bases). The CDR3 is 15 amino acids. The germline V gene has CDR1 SGHVS and CDR2 FQNEAQ. V lost 1 base to trimming and J lost 6 bases, with 13 bases between them. The CDR3 nucleotides are TGTGCCAGCAGCTTAGGATTCGGGAGAGGCAATGAGCAGTTCTTC. Protein product: CASSLGFGRGNEQFF.

This rearrangement joins TRBV19 to TRBJ2-1; D might be TRBD1 (5 bases). CDR1 LNHDA and CDR2 SQIVND come from the germline V gene (reference sequence). The V end lost 2 bases, the J end lost 8 bases, and 19 bases lay between the germline ends. The CDR3 has 16 amino acids. The CDR3 DNA reads as TGTGCCAGTAGTATAAAATCGGCCTCAAGCAGGGATGAGCAGTTCTTC. Protein: CASSIKSASSRDEQFF.

V usage is TRBV29-1 and J usage is TRBJ1-1, with 7 nucleotides matching TRBD1. The V gene end was trimmed by 7 bases and the J gene end by 1 base; junction bases not matched to a gene: 6. Germline V gives CDR1 SQVTM, CDR2 ANQGSEA. This CDR3 spans 13 amino acids. The CDR3 region is CSADRDRNTEAFF. In DNA form, the CDR3 reads TGCAGCGCCGACAGGGATAGGAACACTGAAGCTTTCTTT.

V usage is TRBV21-1 and J usage is TRBJ1-2. TRBV21-1 is a recognized pseudogene. The CDR3 runs 14 residues. CDR3 protein: CASSKEEGLHGYTF. CDR3 in DNA: TGTGCCAGCAGCAAAGAGGAGGGGCTTCATGGCTACACCTTC.

The rearrangement links TRBV7-9 to TRBJ1-4, with D perhaps matching TRBD1 (5 bases). V gave up 5 bases and J gave up 15 bases, with 22 bases separating them. The CDR3 loop spans 14 amino acids. Germline lookup yields CDR1 SEHNR and CDR2 FQNEAQ (reference sequence). This chain's CDR3 is CASSQGAQEVVVFF. The CDR3 nucleotides read TGTGCCAGCAGCCAAGGGGCACAGGAAGTAGTGGTGTTTTTT.

This clone was seen a handful of times. The sample has other DNA sequences that encode this CDR3 too. The chain combines TRBV18 with TRBJ1-3, with unresolved D. Germline CDR1 is KGHSH and CDR2 is LQKENI. The CDR3 runs 13 residues. V shed 3 bases and J shed 4 bases, with 7 bases lying between them. The CDR3 DNA sequence: TGTGCCAGCTCACCTCCCGGGGGAAACACCATATATTTT. Its translation is CASSPPGGNTIYF.

The chain couples TRBV6-5 to TRBJ2-3; D is ambiguous. Germline V CDR1 and CDR2: MNHEY, SVGAGI. This CDR3 contains 16 residues. The germline V and J ends were trimmed by 0 bases and 4 bases, with 14 bases remaining between them. The CDR3 sequence is CASSYSVLLSADTQYF. The CDR3 DNA reads TGTGCCAGCAGTTACTCTGTCTTACTCAGCGCAGATACGCAGTATTTT.

The CDR3, as DNA: TGTGCCAGTAGTGGCGGGGGGGCTCCCCCGGAGACCCAGTACTTC. This gives the protein CASSGGGAPPETQYF. The chain links TRBV19 to TRBJ2-5; TRBD2 matches 9 bases. The CDR3 has 15 amino acids. Trimming removed 5 bases from V and 5 bases from J; junction bases left unmatched: 9. Germline-derived CDR1 and CDR2 are LNHDA and SQIVND (reference sequence).

The chain combines TRBV6-5 with TRBJ2-5, with a possible D match to TRBD2 (6 bases). Germline V lookup: CDR1 MNHEY, CDR2 SVGAGI. The V end lost 2 bases, the J end lost 5 bases, and 12 bases lay between the germline ends. The CDR3 has 14 amino acids. CDR3 nucleotides: TGTGCCAGCAGTTACATATCCAGCGGGGAGACCCAGTACTTC. This gives the protein CASSYISSGETQYF.

The chain employs TRBV5-1 and TRBJ1-2, with TRBD1 matching over 8 bases. The CDR3 totals 17 residues. V gave up 1 base and J gave up 2 bases; unmatched junction bases: 10. Germline V lookup: CDR1 SGHRS, CDR2 YFSETQ. The DNA for the CDR3 is TGCGCCAGCAGCTTGAGTCAGGGGGCCGCCCTCAACTATGGCTACACCTTC. This translates into CASSLSQGAALNYGYTF.

This clone was picked up many times. This chain joins TRBV7-2 and TRBJ2-1; 10 nucleotides match TRBD2. V dropped 0 bases and J dropped 8; count of bases not matched to a gene: 4. The CDR3 consists of 15 residues. CDR1 is SGHTA and CDR2 is FQGNSA in the germline V gene. Written as DNA, the CDR3 is TGTGCCAGCAGCTTAGCGCAGAGCGGGAGGGATGAGCAGTTCTTC. The encoded protein is CASSLAQSGRDEQFF. The variable domain in full, completed from reference TRBV7-2 and TRBJ2-1, reads GAGVSQSPSNKVTEKGKDVELRCDPISGHTALYWYRQSLGQGLEFLIYFQGNSAPDKSGLPSDRFSAERTGGSVSTLTIQRTQQEDSAVYLCASSLAQSGRDEQFFGPGTRLTVL.

The rearrangement links TRBV19 to TRBJ2-3, with D tentatively TRBD1 (6 bases). Germline CDR1 and CDR2: LNHDA and SQIVND (reference sequence). This CDR3 comprises 12 residues. The V gene lost 5 bases and the J gene lost 6 bases, with 9 bases spanning the gap. The CDR3 DNA is TGTGCCAGTAGTTTTACAGGGGATACGCAGTATTTT. This gives the protein CASSFTGDTQYF.